This T cell receptor beta chain was sequenced during a study of cytomegalovirus exposure and HLA in healthy donors. Whole-study results and caveats: In vitro data verified three CMV-associated chains as specific for CMV antigens. Per a later analysis, roughly 17,000 TCR beta sequences showed association with HLA alleles at 0.05 false discovery rate. HLA restriction was apparent for most CMV-associated TCR beta chains in a later analysis.

PCR amplification relied on 60 Vbeta primers (plus 13 Jbeta primers). Clones were read by immunoSEQ multiplex PCR, and TCRdb kept only the in-frame ones, dropping some. The sample shows 90,000 to 150,000 clones, less than 75% of them seen only once. About this clone: Its antigen is unknown.

Germline V gene sequence: CDR1 SGHTA, CDR2 FQGNSA. Trimming removed 3 bases at V and 2 bases at J, with 7 bases between. CDR3 length: 13 amino acids. V gene TRBV7-2 combines with J gene TRBJ2-5; D gene uncertain. This clonotype was sampled from a middle-aged woman in good health and CMV-seronegative. Sequenced material: PBMCs. The CDR3 DNA follows: TGTGCCAGCAGCTTGCCCTATCAAGAGACCCAGTACTTC. Amino acids: CASSLPYQETQYF.